A single sample gave rise to the 11 T cell receptor beta chains below, sequenced in a study of blood T cells in healthy people across ages. A sample-barcoded 5' primer and a J-beta primer mix were used in a second PCR of roughly 7 to 12 cycles. TCRdb reanalysed the 5' RACE reads using MiXCR and keeps one entry per CDR3 protein. The table lists over 700,000 distinct CDR3 sequences, roughly 50% of them singletons. The sample comprised blood. Every receptor here comes from a man older than 75 in good health.

The chain recombines TRBV5-1 with TRBJ1-1, with 10 bases aligning to TRBD1. The CDR3 has 14 amino acids. The V gene's germline CDR1 is SGHRS and CDR2 YFSETQ. Trimming at V came to 4 bases and at J to 4 bases, leaving 4 bases not matched to a gene. The CDR3 DNA reads as TGCGCCAGCAGCCCGGGACAGGGGACCACTGAAGCTTTCTTT. Its translation: CASSPGQGTTEAFF. Drawing the rest from reference TRBV5-1 and TRBJ1-1, the complete variable domain is KAGVTQTPRYLIKTRGQQVTLSCSPISGHRSVSWYQQTPGQGLQFLFEYFSETQRNKGNFPGRFSGRQFSNSRSEMNVSTLELGDSALYLCASSPGQGTTEAFFGQGTRLTVV.

The chain has TRBV5-1 and TRBJ1-5, with TRBD1 as a possible D gene (5 bases). This CDR3 region has 14 residues. Trimming took off 0 bases at V and 5 bases at J, with 9 bases between the two ends. CDR1 is SGHRS, CDR2 YFSETQ, per germline. CDR3 nucleotides: TGCGCCAGCAGCTTGGGGGGGATAGATCAGCCCCAGCATTTT. Residues: CASSLGGIDQPQHF.

This chain joins TRBV28 and TRBJ2-7, with 8 nucleotides matching TRBD2. This CDR3 spans 16 amino acids. Germline CDR1 and CDR2: MDHEN and SYDVKM. J gave up 7 bases and V 6 bases, and 17 bases lay outside the gene matches. This chain's CDR3 is CASSLWGSGKNREQYF. As DNA, the CDR3 is TGTGCCAGCAGCCTATGGGGTAGCGGGAAGAACAGGGAGCAGTACTTC.

V usage is TRBV12-3 or TRBV12-4 and J usage is TRBJ2-4, with D perhaps being TRBD1 or TRBD2 (5 bases each). The V and J ends lost 6 bases and 0 bases respectively, with 15 bases between them. CDR3 size: 16 residues. CDR3 protein: CASSAFGTIAKNIQYF. In nucleotides, the CDR3 is TGTGCCAGCAGCGCTTTCGGGACCATAGCCAAAAACATTCAGTACTTC.

This sequence joins TRBV14 and TRBJ2-5; D is perhaps TRBD1 or TRBD2 (5 bases each). The V end was cut by 0 bases, the J end by 4 bases, with 12 bases between. Germline loops: CDR1 SGHDN, CDR2 FVKESK. The CDR3 has 15 residues. Here the CDR3 DNA reads TGTGCCAGCAGCCAAGACCGGGGCCCTCGAGAGACCCAGTACTTC. This translates into CASSQDRGPRETQYF.

The chain is built from TRBV20-1 and TRBJ2-4; TRBD2 matches 14 bases. Unmatched junction bases numbered 8, after V lost 0 bases and J lost 13 bases. Germline V gives CDR1 DFQATT, CDR2 SNEGSKA (reference sequence). CDR3 length equals 15 residues. The CDR3 reads CSAREGTSGSREQYF. For the CDR3, the DNA is TGCAGTGCTAGAGAAGGGACTAGCGGGAGCCGGGAGCAGTACTTC.

Turning to this clonotype: One end of the junction is discordant with germline, which a read error may explain. The chain recombines TRBV18 with TRBJ2-1; 7 nucleotides match TRBD1. The CDR3 is 14 amino acids. Germline-derived CDR1 and CDR2 are KGHSH and LQKENI. Here the CDR3 DNA reads TGTGCCAGCTCAGACAGGGCCTCCTACACTGAGCAGTTCTTC. This encodes CASSDRASYTEQFF.

This chain connects TRBV20-1 to TRBJ1-1; possibly TRBD1 for D (6 bases). Germline V gene sequence: CDR1 DFQATT, CDR2 SNEGSKA (reference sequence). The CDR3 length is 12 residues. V shed 3 bases and J shed 5 bases, with 10 bases lying between them. CDR3 sequence: CSARKGGTEAFF. For the CDR3, the DNA is TGCAGTGCTAGGAAGGGGGGAACTGAAGCTTTCTTT.

In regard to this clonotype: With a much larger clone just one base away, this may be a read error. The rearrangement links TRBV20-1 to TRBJ2-1; D is perhaps TRBD2 (6 bases). The end of the DNA fits TRBJ2-7 better, so the J call may be wrong. The CDR3 length is 15 residues. Germline V gene lookup returns CDR1 DFQATT and CDR2 SNEGSKA (reference sequence). The CDR3 DNA follows: TGCAGTGCTACAGGTAGCGGACCCTCCTACAATGAGCAGTACTTC. It specifies CSATGSGPSYNEQYF.

This clonotype was picked up a small number of times. The chain employs TRBV5-1 and TRBJ2-1; TRBD2 matches at 14 bases. The CDR3 has 18 amino acids. Germline V lookup: CDR1 SGHRS, CDR2 YFSETQ. V gave up 2 bases and J gave up 4 bases; unmatched junction bases: 8. CDR3 in amino acids: CASSFGLAGGTPYNEQFF. Written as DNA, the CDR3 is TGCGCCAGCAGCTTTGGACTAGCGGGAGGCACCCCATACAATGAGCAGTTCTTC.

This chain joins TRBV29-1 and TRBJ2-7; either TRBD1 or TRBD2 may fit D (5 bases each). From germline, CDR1 is SQVTM and CDR2 ANQGSEA. V shed 1 base and J shed 2 bases, with 18 bases lying between them. The CDR3 sequence is 16 residues long. The CDR3: CSVEVGASLIAYEQYF. CDR3 bases: TGCAGCGTTGAAGTCGGGGCTAGCCTGATCGCCTACGAGCAGTACTTC.